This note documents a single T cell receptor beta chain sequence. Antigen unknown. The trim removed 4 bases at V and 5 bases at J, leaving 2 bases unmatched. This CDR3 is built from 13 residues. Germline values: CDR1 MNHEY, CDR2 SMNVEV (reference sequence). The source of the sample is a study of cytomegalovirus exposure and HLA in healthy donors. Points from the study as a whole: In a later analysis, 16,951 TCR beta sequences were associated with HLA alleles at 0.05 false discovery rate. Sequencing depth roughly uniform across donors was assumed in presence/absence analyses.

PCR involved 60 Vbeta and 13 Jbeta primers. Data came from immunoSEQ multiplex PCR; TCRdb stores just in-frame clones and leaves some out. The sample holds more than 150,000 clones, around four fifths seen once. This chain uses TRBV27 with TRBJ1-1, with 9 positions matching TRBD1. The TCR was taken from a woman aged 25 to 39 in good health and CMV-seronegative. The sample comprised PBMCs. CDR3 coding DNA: TGTGCCAGCAGTTCCGACAGGGGGACTGAAGCTTTCTTT. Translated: CASSSDRGTEAFF.